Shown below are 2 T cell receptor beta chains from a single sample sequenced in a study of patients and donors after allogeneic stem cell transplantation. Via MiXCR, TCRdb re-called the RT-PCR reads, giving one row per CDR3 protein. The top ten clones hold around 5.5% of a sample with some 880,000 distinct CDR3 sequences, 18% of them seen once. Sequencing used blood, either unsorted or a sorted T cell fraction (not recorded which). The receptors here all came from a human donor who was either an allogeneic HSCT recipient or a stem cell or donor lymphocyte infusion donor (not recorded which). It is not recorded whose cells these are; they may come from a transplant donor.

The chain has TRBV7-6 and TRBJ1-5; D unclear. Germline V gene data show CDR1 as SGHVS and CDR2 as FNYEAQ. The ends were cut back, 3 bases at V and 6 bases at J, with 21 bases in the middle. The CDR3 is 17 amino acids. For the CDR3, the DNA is TGTGCCAGCAGCTTCCGTTGTGGGCCAGCGGAGGGTCAGCCCCAGCATTTT. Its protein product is CASSFRCGPAEGQPQHF.

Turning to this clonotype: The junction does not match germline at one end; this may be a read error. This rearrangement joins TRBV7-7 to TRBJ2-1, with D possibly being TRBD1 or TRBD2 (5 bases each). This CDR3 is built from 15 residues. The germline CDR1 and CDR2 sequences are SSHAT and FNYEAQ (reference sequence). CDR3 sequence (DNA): TGTGCTAGCAGCTTGGGGGACCCGCCCTACAATGAGCAGTTCTTC. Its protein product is CASSLGDPPYNEQFF.